The clone carrying this T cell receptor beta chain was seen only once. What it recognizes is unknown. The entry originates in a study of cytomegalovirus exposure and HLA in healthy donors. Study summary: Assignment to the Caucasian-associated ancestry cluster applied to around 82% of the approximately 400 genotyped donors.

Study outcomes and limitations: A later analysis linked some 18,000 TCR beta sequences to HLA alleles at 0.05 false discovery rate. Presence/absence analyses took donor sequencing depth as roughly uniform. Productive status was seen about 90% or about 30% of the time for most TCR beta V segments in an earlier analysis.

Researchers ran the PCR with 60 Vbeta and 13 Jbeta primers. Sequencing used immunoSEQ multiplex PCR; TCRdb keeps in-frame clones, though not all of them. The sample has 140,000 or so clones, approximately 72% seen once; the top ten hold 6.5%. The clonotype comes from a woman in her sixties or seventies in good health and CMV-seronegative. What was sequenced was PBMCs.

CDR3 sequence: CSVEDLNRWGYTF. As DNA, the CDR3 is TGCAGCGTTGAAGACCTTAACCGGTGGGGCTACACCTTC. J is TRBJ1-2 and V is TRBV29-1, with D uncertain. The ends were cut back, 0 bases at V and 8 bases at J, with 13 bases in the middle. Germline assignment: CDR1 SQVTM and CDR2 ANQGSEA. The CDR3 has 13 residues. Full variable domain (outside the CDR3, taken from reference TRBV29-1 and TRBJ1-2): SAVISQKPSRDICQRGTSLTIQCQVDSQVTMMFWYRQQPGQSLTLIATANQGSEATYESGFVIDKFPISRPNLTFSTLTVSNMSPEDSSIYLCSVEDLNRWGYTFGSGTRLTVV.